Below, 10 T cell receptor beta chains from the same sample are listed, as sequenced in a study of stem cell transplantation in POMP-related autoinflammatory disease. Libraries were prepared by immunoSEQ multiplex PCR; TCRdb keeps only in-frame clonotypes and omits some of them. Among over 30,000 clones listed, about 86% were seen once. Material: CD4+ T cells from PBMCs, obtained before stem cell transplantation. Receptor source: a human donor with POMP-related autoinflammation and immune dysregulation (PRAID).

The chain has TRBV28 and TRBJ2-3, with 12 nucleotides matching TRBD2. The CDR3 is made up of 20 amino acids. In germline, CDR1 is MDHEN, CDR2 SYDVKM. V shed 1 base, J shed 3 bases, and the junction held 14 bases outside the gene matches. The CDR3, as DNA: TGTGCCAGCAGTTTATCATGGAGGGCTAGCGGGAGGGCCTGGACAGATACGCAGTATTTT. Translation: CASSLSWRASGRAWTDTQYF.

The chain uses TRBV5-1 and TRBJ2-1; TRBD2 agrees at 11 bases. After removal of 1 base from V and 1 base from J, the junction contained 4 bases not matched to a gene. The germline gives CDR1 SGHRS, CDR2 YFSETQ. The CDR3 extends over 17 amino acids. In nucleotides, the CDR3 is TGCGCCAGCAGCTTGACGCCTAGCGGGAGGTCCTACAATGAGCAGTTCTTC. Its protein product is CASSLTPSGRSYNEQFF.

J is TRBJ1-2 and V is TRBV6-1; D unclear. The germline V gene encodes CDR1 MNHNS and CDR2 SASEGT. V lost 6 bases to trimming and J lost 0 bases, with 8 bases between them. This CDR3 region has 13 residues. CDR3 amino acids: CASRDGPNYGYTF. The CDR3 DNA reads as TGTGCCAGCAGAGACGGACCTAACTATGGCTACACCTTC.

In this sample, this clone turned up a few times. The V call is TRBV5-1, the J call TRBJ2-5, with 7 bases matching TRBD1. Losses at the gene ends were 3 bases for V and 4 bases for J; bases not matched to a gene: 6. In germline, CDR1 is SGHRS, CDR2 YFSETQ. This CDR3 comprises 14 residues. The CDR3 is CASSSETGAETQYF. CDR3 coding DNA: TGCGCCAGCAGCTCCGAAACAGGGGCAGAGACCCAGTACTTC. Using reference TRBV5-1 and TRBJ2-5 for the parts outside the CDR3, the full variable domain is KAGVTQTPRYLIKTRGQQVTLSCSPISGHRSVSWYQQTPGQGLQFLFEYFSETQRNKGNFPGRFSGRQFSNSRSEMNVSTLELGDSALYLCASSSETGAETQYFGPGTRLLVL.

The chain joins TRBV5-1 to TRBJ1-4; D gene unclear. Germline CDR1 is SGHRS and CDR2 is YFSETQ. V lost 5 bases to trimming and J lost 5 bases, with 10 bases between them. The CDR3 length is 13 residues. As DNA, the CDR3 is TGCGCCAGCAGTGGTGGACCGAATGAAAAACTGTTTTTT. It encodes CASSGGPNEKLFF.

The V gene is TRBV6-5, the J gene TRBJ2-1, with 12 bases lining up with TRBD2. The CDR3 length is 15 residues. CDR1 is MNHEY and CDR2 is SVGAGI in the germline V gene. V shed 6 bases and J 7 bases; nucleotides not matched to a gene: 7. CDR3 in amino acids: CASRLLAGGPNEQFF. As DNA, the CDR3 is TGTGCCAGCAGACTTCTAGCGGGGGGGCCAAATGAGCAGTTCTTC.

V usage is TRBV29-1 and J usage is TRBJ2-2, with D possibly being TRBD1 or TRBD2 (5 bases each). There are 18 residues in the CDR3. The V end was cut by 5 bases, the J end by 1 base, with 23 bases between. From germline, CDR1 is SQVTM and CDR2 ANQGSEA. The CDR3 nucleotides read TGCAGCGTTTGTGTGCTACTAGGCAGGGACCTGAACACCGGGGAGCTGTTTTTT. It yields the protein CSVCVLLGRDLNTGELFF.

This clone was observed a few times. The chain joins TRBV6-5 to TRBJ1-5; D is ambiguous. From germline, CDR1 is MNHEY and CDR2 SVGAGI. V was shortened by 5 bases and J by 4 bases, with 15 bases between the two germline ends. The CDR3 runs to 15 residues. CDR3 loop: CASSQVWGTNQPQHF. CDR3 bases: TGTGCCAGCAGTCAGGTTTGGGGAACTAATCAGCCCCAGCATTTT.

The chain is built from TRBV7-6 and TRBJ1-1, with TRBD1 matching over 9 bases. Trimming took 4 bases from V and 5 from J; bases not matched to a gene: 14. CDR1 is SGHVS and CDR2 is FNYEAQ in the germline V gene. CDR3 length equals 17 residues. The CDR3 region is CASSWGQGEVGGTEAFF. As DNA, the CDR3 is TGTGCCAGCAGCTGGGGACAGGGAGAGGTGGGGGGAACTGAAGCTTTCTTT.

V and J are TRBV6-1 and TRBJ2-7; TRBD1 is a possible D gene (6 bases). Germline loops: CDR1 MNHNS, CDR2 SASEGT. V was shortened by 5 bases and J by 4 bases, with 6 bases between the two germline ends. The CDR3 has 11 amino acids. The CDR3 spells CASSTGYEQYF. The CDR3 DNA sequence: TGTGCCAGCAGTACAGGGTACGAGCAGTACTTC.